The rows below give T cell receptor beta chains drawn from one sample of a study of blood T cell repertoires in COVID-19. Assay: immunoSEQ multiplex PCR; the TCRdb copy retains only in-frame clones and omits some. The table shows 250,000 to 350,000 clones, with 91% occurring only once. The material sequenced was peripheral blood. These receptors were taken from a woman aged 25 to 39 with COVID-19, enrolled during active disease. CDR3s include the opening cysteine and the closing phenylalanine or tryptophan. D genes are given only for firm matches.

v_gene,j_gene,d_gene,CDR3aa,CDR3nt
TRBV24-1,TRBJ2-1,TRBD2,CATSDSITSGRRNEQFF,TGTGCCACCAGTGATTCGATAACTAGCGGGAGGAGGAATGAGCAGTTCTTC
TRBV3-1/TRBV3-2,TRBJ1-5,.,CASSQDAAAQPQHF,TGTGCCAGCAGCCAAGACGCCGCGGCGCAGCCCCAGCATTTT
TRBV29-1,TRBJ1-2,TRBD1,CSVEETGTGGYTF,TGCAGCGTTGAGGAGACAGGGACAGGCGGCTACACCTTC
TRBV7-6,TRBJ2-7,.,CASSPYPTAAYEQYF,TGTGCCAGCAGCCCCTACCCGACAGCTGCCTACGAGCAGTACTTC
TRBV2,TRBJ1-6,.,CAHRGNRDSPLHF,TGTGCCCACCGGGGGAATAGAGATTCACCCCTCCACTTT
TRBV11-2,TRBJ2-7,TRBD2,CASSLASGSPYEQYF,TGTGCCAGCAGCTTAGCTAGCGGGAGTCCCTACGAGCAGTACTTC
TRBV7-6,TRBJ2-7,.,CASSPAGQGAYEQYF,TGTGCCAGCAGCCCTGCCGGGCAAGGGGCCTACGAGCAGTACTTC
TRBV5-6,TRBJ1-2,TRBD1,CASSLGAGGHYGYTF,TGTGCCAGCAGCTTGGGGGCAGGGGGCCACTATGGCTACACCTTC
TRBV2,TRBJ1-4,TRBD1,CASKVRGLTNEKLFF,TGTGCCAGCAAGGTCAGGGGGCTGACTAATGAAAAACTGTTTTTT
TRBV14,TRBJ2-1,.,CASSLLTSPPYNEQFF,TGTGCCAGCAGCCTCCTTACTAGCCCGCCCTACAATGAGCAGTTCTTC
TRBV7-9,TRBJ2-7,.,CASSPARGQGNYEQYF,TGTGCCAGCAGCCCTGCCAGGGGCCAGGGCAACTACGAGCAGTACTTC